This TCR beta chain was observed in a study of cytomegalovirus exposure and HLA in healthy donors. Findings of the study overall: Certain sequence variants were highly shared and formed a cluster, and this cluster was likely a sequencing artifact.

In the PCR, 60 Vbeta and 13 Jbeta primers were used. The assay was immunoSEQ multiplex PCR, and TCRdb's table has in-frame clones only and misses some. Of 100,000 or so clones in the sample, around 60% are singletons; the top ten hold around 3.9%. This clone was seen a single time. Antigen unknown. CDR1 SGHNT and CDR2 YENEEA come from the germline V gene. The CDR3 contains 16 residues. With 4 bases removed from V and 4 bases from J, the gap between germline ends came to 19 bases. The clonotype was recovered from a man in his thirties or forties in good health and CMV-seropositive. This chain joins TRBV11-3 and TRBJ1-1; TRBD1 is a possible D gene (6 bases). Sample: PBMCs. CDR3 bases: TGTGCCAGCAGCTACTTCTTTACAGGGTCGGGCACTGAAGCTTTCTTT. Amino acid sequence: CASSYFFTGSGTEAFF.